Shown below are 13 T cell receptor beta chains from a single sample sequenced in a study of cytomegalovirus exposure and HLA in healthy donors. The PCR contained 60 Vbeta and 13 Jbeta primers. Clones were read by immunoSEQ multiplex PCR, and TCRdb kept only the in-frame ones, dropping some. The data hold roughly 110,000 clones, with 74% observed a single time. Sequenced: PBMCs. Every receptor here comes from a human donor in good health.

Worth noting for this clone: Within the sample, other DNA sequences also encode this same CDR3. The chain is built from TRBV30 and TRBJ1-5; 8 positions match TRBD1. Unmatched junction bases numbered 4, after V lost 1 base and J lost 5 bases. CDR3 length: 14 amino acids. CDR1 is GTSNPN and CDR2 is SVGIG in the germline V gene (reference sequence). The CDR3 DNA reads TGTGCCTGGAGTGGACAGGGGATTTATCAGCCCCAGCATTTT. Amino acids: CAWSGQGIYQPQHF.

The chain uses TRBV28 and TRBJ1-2; D remains unclear. Germline CDR1 MDHEN, CDR2 SYDVKM. V lost 5 bases and J lost 3, with 10 bases in between. The CDR3 consists of 13 residues. The CDR3 bases are TGTGCCAGCAGTAACATATCCTACTATGGCTACACCTTC. As protein: CASSNISYYGYTF.

The chain is built from TRBV6-4 and TRBJ1-6; 10 nucleotides agree with TRBD1. The CDR3 runs 15 residues. Losses at the gene ends were 3 bases for V and 5 bases for J; bases not matched to a gene: 1. The V gene's germline CDR1 is MRHNA and CDR2 SNTAGT. The CDR3 DNA sequence: TGTGCCAGCAGTGAGGGACAGGGGCATAATTCACCCCTCCACTTT. It codes for CASSEGQGHNSPLHF.

The V and J genes are TRBV6-5 and TRBJ2-1, with D unclear. The germline V gene encodes CDR1 MNHEY and CDR2 SVGAGI. V was pared by 2 bases and J by 4 bases, with 15 bases between. The CDR3 spans 16 residues. The CDR3, as DNA: TGTGCCAGCAGTTACGTGCTGAGCTCTTGGTACAATGAGCAGTTCTTC. This sequence encodes CASSYVLSSWYNEQFF.

This clone was recorded a few times. The genes are TRBV20-1 and TRBJ1-1; D is unclear. The germline V gene has CDR1 DFQATT and CDR2 SNEGSKA (reference sequence). V was pared by 7 bases and J by 1 base, with 7 bases between. The length of the CDR3 is 11 residues. The CDR3 bases are TGCAGTGTCCCGTGGAACACTGAAGCTTTCTTT. Amino acid sequence: CSVPWNTEAFF.

A single count supports this clone. This same CDR3 is encoded by further DNA sequences in the sample. V gene TRBV27 combines with J gene TRBJ1-1; D gene uncertain. CDR3 length: 13 amino acids. Trimming shortened V by 2 bases and J by 5 bases, and 9 bases separated the two germline ends. Germline V gives CDR1 MNHEY, CDR2 SMNVEV (reference sequence). In DNA, the CDR3 is TGTGCCAGCAGTTTAAGAGGGAGTACTGAAGCTTTCTTT. Residues: CASSLRGSTEAFF.

The chain links TRBV6-5 to TRBJ2-2, with no clear D. Germline CDR1 is MNHEY and CDR2 is SVGAGI. The CDR3 consists of 14 residues. With 4 bases removed from V and 5 bases from J, the gap between germline ends came to 11 bases. The CDR3 is CASSLTLGTGELFF. In nucleotides, the CDR3 is TGTGCCAGCAGTTTAACCCTAGGAACCGGGGAGCTGTTTTTT.

There are many counts of this clone. The chain links TRBV6-6 to TRBJ1-6, with D perhaps TRBD1 (6 bases). Germline loops: CDR1 MNHNY, CDR2 SVGAGI (reference sequence). This CDR3 is built from 15 residues. Trimming cost V 5 bases and J 9 bases, with 17 bases left between them. In DNA, the CDR3 is TGTGCCAGCAGTCCTCCTGCGCAGGGGACTTCACCCCTCCACTTT. Protein sequence: CASSPPAQGTSPLHF.

V gene TRBV11-2 combines with J gene TRBJ2-7, with 7 bases aligning to TRBD1. The V segment lost 3 bases and the J segment 6 bases; nucleotides outside the gene matches: 8. The CDR3 contains 14 residues. The germline gives CDR1 SGHAT, CDR2 FQNNGV. The DNA for the CDR3 is TGTGCCAGCAGCTTTGGACAGGCCAGGGGCGAGCAGTACTTC. Encoded protein: CASSFGQARGEQYF.

This chain joins TRBV2 and TRBJ2-1; unclear D gene. The CDR3 runs 15 residues. The germline V and J ends were trimmed by 4 bases and 0 bases, with 10 bases remaining between them. Germline V lookup: CDR1 SNHLY, CDR2 FYNNEI. CDR3 DNA: TGTGCCAGCAGTGCCGAATGGAGCTCCTACAATGAGCAGTTCTTC. Translation gives CASSAEWSSYNEQFF.

The chain is built from TRBV5-1 and TRBJ1-1; D remains unclear. V lost 4 bases, J lost 2 bases, and 18 bases lay in between. This CDR3 contains 16 residues. The germline CDR1 and CDR2 sequences are SGHRS and YFSETQ. CDR3 residues: CASSPRTPSPNTEAFF. DNA of the CDR3: TGCGCCAGCAGCCCGCGGACTCCCTCCCCTAACACTGAAGCTTTCTTT. Using reference TRBV5-1 and TRBJ1-1 for the parts outside the CDR3, the full variable domain is KAGVTQTPRYLIKTRGQQVTLSCSPISGHRSVSWYQQTPGQGLQFLFEYFSETQRNKGNFPGRFSGRQFSNSRSEMNVSTLELGDSALYLCASSPRTPSPNTEAFFGQGTRLTVV.

Comment on this clone: Other DNA sequences in this specimen translate into the identical CDR3. The chain is built from TRBV30 and TRBJ2-7; TRBD1 might be the D (5 bases). Trimming shortened V by 0 bases and J by 3 bases, and 6 bases separated the two germline ends. This CDR3 contains 12 residues. Per germline, CDR1 GTSNPN and CDR2 SVGIG (reference sequence). DNA of the CDR3: TGTGCCTGGAGTGTAAGGGGCTACGAGCAGTACTTC. Its translation is CAWSVRGYEQYF.

This clone was observed a few times. V is TRBV5-4 and J is TRBJ2-1; D call uncertain. Trimming shortened V by 0 bases and J by 8 bases, and 12 bases separated the two germline ends. The CDR3 has 14 residues. Germline V gene data show CDR1 as SGHNT and CDR2 as YYREEE (reference sequence). The CDR3 DNA is TGTGCCAGCAGCTTGGCACAGCCAAGCTATGAGCAGTTCTTC. Residues: CASSLAQPSYEQFF.